The entry below gives a single T cell receptor (beta chain) sequence along with its context. Its antigen remains unknown. These data are taken from a study of PD-1 blockade in classical Hodgkin lymphoma. Specified time point: newly diagnosed, previously untreated cHL patient sample. Untreated, newly diagnosed classical Hodgkin lymphoma PBMCs were comparators. Method: immunoSEQ multiplex PCR; TCRdb's copy keeps in-frame clones and lacks some. Among under 80,000 clones, roughly 92% were seen once, and the ten largest hold 2.6%. General observations from the study: Reported baseline diversity: healthy donors highest, relapsed/refractory patients lowest. Undefined causes, possibly disease activity or prior therapy, underlie the repertoire differences.

The CDR3 is 13 residues long. Deletions cut 0 bases from V and 7 bases from J, with 7 bases between. Germline lookup yields CDR1 SGHDN and CDR2 FVKESK. V and J are TRBV14 and TRBJ2-1; weak D call: TRBD2 (5 bases). The clonotype comes from a human donor with classical Hodgkin lymphoma. The sequencing sample was made of peripheral blood mononuclear cells (PBMCs). CDR3 DNA: TGTGCCAGCAGCCAAGATCGCGGGAATGAGCAGTTCTTC. Encoded protein: CASSQDRGNEQFF. Full variable domain (rest looked up from reference TRBV14 and TRBJ2-1): EAGVTQFPSHSVIEKGQTVTLRCDPISGHDNLYWYRRVMGKEIKFLLHFVKESKQDESGMPNNRFLAERTGGTYSTLKVQPAELEDSGVYFCASSQDRGNEQFFGPGTRLTVL.